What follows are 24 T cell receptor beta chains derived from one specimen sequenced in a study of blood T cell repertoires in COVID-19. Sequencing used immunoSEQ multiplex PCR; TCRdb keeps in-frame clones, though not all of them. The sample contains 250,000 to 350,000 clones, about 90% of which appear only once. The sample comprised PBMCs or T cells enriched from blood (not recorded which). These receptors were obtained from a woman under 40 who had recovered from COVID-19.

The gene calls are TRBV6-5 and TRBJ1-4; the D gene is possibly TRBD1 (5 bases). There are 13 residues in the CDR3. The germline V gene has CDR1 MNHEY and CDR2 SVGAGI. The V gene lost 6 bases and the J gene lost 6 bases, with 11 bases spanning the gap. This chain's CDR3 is CASSPGGHEKLFF. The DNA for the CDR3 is TGTGCCAGCAGCCCGGGGGGTCATGAAAAACTGTTTTTT.

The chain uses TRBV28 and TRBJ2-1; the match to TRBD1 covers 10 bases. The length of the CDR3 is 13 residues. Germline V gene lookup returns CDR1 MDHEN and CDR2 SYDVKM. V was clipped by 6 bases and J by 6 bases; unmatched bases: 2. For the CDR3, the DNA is TGTGCCAGCAGGACAGGGGGCATCAATGAGCAGTTCTTC. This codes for CASRTGGINEQFF.

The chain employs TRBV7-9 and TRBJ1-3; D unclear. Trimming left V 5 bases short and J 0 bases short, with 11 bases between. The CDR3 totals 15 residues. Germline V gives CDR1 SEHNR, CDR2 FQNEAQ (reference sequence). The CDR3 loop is CASSIGTASGNTIYF. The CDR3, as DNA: TGTGCCAGCAGCATAGGCACAGCCTCTGGAAACACCATATATTTT. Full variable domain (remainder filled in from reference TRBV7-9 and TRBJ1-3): DTGVSQNPRHKITKRGQNVTFRCDPISEHNRLYWYRQTLGQGPEFLTYFQNEAQLEKSRLLSDRFSAERPKGSFSTLEIQRTEQGDSAMYLCASSIGTASGNTIYFGEGSWLTVV.

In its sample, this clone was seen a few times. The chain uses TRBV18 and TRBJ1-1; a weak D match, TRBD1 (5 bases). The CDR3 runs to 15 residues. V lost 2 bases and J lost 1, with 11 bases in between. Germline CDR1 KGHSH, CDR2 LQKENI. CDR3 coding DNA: TGTGCCAGCTCACCATTGAACAGGCCGAACACTGAAGCTTTCTTT. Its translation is CASSPLNRPNTEAFF.

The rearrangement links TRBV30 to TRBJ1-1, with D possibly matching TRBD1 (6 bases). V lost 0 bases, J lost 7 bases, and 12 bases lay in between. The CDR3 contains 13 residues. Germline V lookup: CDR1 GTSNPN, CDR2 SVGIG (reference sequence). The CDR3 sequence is CAWSVGDTDEAFF. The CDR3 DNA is TGTGCCTGGAGTGTGGGGGACACCGATGAAGCTTTCTTT.

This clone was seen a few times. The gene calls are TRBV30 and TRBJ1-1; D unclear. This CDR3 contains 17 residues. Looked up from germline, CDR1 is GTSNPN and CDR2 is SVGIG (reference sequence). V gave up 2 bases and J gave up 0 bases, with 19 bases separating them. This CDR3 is CAWSLTPSPIMNTEAFF. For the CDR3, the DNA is TGTGCCTGGAGTTTGACACCGAGCCCTATTATGAACACTGAAGCTTTCTTT.

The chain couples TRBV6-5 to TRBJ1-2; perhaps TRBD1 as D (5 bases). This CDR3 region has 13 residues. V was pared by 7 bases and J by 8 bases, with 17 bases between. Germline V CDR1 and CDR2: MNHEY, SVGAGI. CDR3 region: CASMSREVWGYTF. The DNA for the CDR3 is TGTGCCAGCATGTCCAGGGAGGTTTGGGGCTACACCTTC.

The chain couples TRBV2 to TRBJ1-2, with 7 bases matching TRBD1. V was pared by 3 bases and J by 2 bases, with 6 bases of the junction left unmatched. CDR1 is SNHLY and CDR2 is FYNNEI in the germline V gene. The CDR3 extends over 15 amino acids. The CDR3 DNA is TGTGCCAGCAGTGAGCTTGGGACAGCCAACTATGGCTACACCTTC. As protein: CASSELGTANYGYTF.

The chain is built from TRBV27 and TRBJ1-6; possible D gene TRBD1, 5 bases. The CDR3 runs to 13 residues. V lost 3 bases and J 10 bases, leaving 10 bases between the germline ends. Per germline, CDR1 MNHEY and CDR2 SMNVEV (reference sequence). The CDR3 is CASSLGPKSPLHF. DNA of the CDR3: TGTGCCAGCAGTTTGGGGCCAAAGTCACCCCTCCACTTT.

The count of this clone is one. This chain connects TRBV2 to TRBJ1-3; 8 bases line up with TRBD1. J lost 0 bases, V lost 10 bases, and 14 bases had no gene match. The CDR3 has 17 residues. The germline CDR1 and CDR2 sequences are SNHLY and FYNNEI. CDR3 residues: CATIREPGTGSGNTIYF. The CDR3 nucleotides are TGTGCCACCATACGGGAACCGGGGACAGGCTCTGGAAACACCATATATTTT.

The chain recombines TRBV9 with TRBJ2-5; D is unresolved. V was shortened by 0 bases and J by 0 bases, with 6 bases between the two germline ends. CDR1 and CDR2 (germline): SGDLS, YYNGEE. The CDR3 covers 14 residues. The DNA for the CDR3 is TGTGCCAGCAGCGTAGCTACTAACCAAGAGACCCAGTACTTC. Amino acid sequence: CASSVATNQETQYF.

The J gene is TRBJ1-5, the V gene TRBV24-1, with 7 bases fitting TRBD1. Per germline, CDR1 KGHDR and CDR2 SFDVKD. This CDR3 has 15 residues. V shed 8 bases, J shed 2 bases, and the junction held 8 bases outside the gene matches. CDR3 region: CATKGQTRGNQPQHF. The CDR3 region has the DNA TGTGCCACCAAGGGACAGACTCGGGGCAATCAGCCCCAGCATTTT.

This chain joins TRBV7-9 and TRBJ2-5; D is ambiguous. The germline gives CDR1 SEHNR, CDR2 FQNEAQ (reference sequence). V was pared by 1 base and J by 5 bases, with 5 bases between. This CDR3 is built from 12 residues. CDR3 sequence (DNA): TGTGCCAGCAGCTTAGTCGGGGAGACCCAGTACTTC. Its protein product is CASSLVGETQYF.

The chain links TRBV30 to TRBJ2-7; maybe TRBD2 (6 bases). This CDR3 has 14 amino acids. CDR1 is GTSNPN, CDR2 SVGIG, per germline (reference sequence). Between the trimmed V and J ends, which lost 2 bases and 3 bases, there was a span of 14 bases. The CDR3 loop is CAWSSGTGDYEQYF. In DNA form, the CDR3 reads TGTGCCTGGAGTTCCGGGACTGGGGACTACGAGCAGTACTTC.

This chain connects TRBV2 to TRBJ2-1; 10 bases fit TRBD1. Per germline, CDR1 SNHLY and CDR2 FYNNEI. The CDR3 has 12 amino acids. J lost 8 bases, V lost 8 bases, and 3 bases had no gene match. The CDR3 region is CASGQGGDEQFF. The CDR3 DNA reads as TGTGCCAGCGGACAGGGGGGGGATGAGCAGTTCTTC.

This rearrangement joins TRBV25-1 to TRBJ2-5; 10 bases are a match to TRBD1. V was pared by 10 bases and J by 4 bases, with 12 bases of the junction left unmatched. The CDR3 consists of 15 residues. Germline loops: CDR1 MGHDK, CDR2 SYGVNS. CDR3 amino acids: CATLPGTGVGETQYF. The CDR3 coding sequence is TGTGCCACCCTACCCGGGACAGGGGTCGGAGAGACCCAGTACTTC.

The CDR3 region is CAWSNRGNTEAFF. DNA for the CDR3: TGTGCCTGGAGTAACAGGGGCAACACTGAAGCTTTCTTT. The chain recombines TRBV30 with TRBJ1-1; 7 bases agree with TRBD1. V lost 2 bases and J lost 2; bases outside the gene matches: 2. The CDR3 loop spans 13 amino acids. Germline V CDR1 and CDR2: GTSNPN, SVGIG (reference sequence).

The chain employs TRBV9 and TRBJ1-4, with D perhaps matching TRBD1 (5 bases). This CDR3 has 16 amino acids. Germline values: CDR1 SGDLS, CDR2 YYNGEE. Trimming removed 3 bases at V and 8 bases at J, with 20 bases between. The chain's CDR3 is CASSAGGSQGGEKLFF. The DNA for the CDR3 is TGTGCCAGCAGCGCGGGAGGCTCCCAGGGTGGGGAAAAACTGTTTTTT.

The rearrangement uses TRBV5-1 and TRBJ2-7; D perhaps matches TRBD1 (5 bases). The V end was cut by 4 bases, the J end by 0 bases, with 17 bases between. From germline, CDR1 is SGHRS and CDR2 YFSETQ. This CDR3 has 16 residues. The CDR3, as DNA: TGCGCCAGCAGCCCAGGAAGACAGTTGCTCTCCTACGAGCAGTACTTC. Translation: CASSPGRQLLSYEQYF.

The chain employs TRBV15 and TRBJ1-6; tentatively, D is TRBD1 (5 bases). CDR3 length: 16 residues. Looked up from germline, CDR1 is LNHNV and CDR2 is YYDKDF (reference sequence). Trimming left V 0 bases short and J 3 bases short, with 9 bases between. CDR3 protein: CATSRDRQLYNSPLHF. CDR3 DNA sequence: TGTGCCACCAGCAGAGATAGACAGCTCTATAATTCACCCCTCCACTTT.

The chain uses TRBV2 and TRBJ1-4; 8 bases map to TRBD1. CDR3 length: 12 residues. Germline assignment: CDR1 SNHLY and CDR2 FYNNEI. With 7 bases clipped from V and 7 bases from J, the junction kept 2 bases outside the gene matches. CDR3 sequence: CASTDRVEKLFF. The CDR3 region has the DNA TGTGCCAGCACGGACAGGGTTGAAAAACTGTTTTTT.

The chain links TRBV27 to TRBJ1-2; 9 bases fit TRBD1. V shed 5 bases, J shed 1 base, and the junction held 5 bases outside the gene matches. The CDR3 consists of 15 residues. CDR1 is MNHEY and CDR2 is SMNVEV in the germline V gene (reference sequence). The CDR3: CASSPRQGVNYGYTF. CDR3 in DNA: TGTGCCAGCAGTCCCCGACAGGGGGTTAACTATGGCTACACCTTC.

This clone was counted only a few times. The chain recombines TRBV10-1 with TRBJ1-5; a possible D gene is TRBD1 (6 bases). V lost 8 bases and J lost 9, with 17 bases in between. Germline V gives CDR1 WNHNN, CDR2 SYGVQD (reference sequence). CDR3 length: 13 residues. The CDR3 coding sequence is TGCGCCAGCCGATTAAGGGGGTTCCGGCCCCAGCATTTT. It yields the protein CASRLRGFRPQHF.

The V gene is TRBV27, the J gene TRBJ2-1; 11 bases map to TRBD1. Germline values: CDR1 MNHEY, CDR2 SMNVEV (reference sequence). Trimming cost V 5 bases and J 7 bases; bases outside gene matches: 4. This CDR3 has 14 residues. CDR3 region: CASSPGTGGNEQFF. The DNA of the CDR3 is TGTGCCAGCAGTCCTGGGACAGGGGGAAATGAGCAGTTCTTC.